This TCR beta chain was profiled in a study of CD4+ T cells in melanoma. Repertoires were generated with immunoSEQ multiplex PCR, while TCRdb's copy carries only in-frame clones and drops some. This table holds fewer than 150,000 clones, approximately 91% found once. In regard to this clone: Its antigen is unknown.

Overall study findings and caveats: In melanoma, neoantigen-specific CD4+ T cells reportedly differed in differentiation state. CD8+ T cell, macrophage and B cell function reportedly correlated with neoantigen-specific CD4+ T cells.

The receptor's source is a human donor with melanoma.

The CDR3 sequence is CAISRDGVSTDTQYF. CDR3 coding DNA: TGTGCCATCAGTCGGGACGGAGTTAGCACAGATACGCAGTATTTT. The chain joins TRBV10-3 to TRBJ2-3, with D possibly being TRBD1 or TRBD2 (5 bases each). Trimming pared 5 bases from V and 0 bases from J, leaving 12 bases between. The length of the CDR3 is 15 residues. Germline V lookup: CDR1 ENHRY, CDR2 SYGVKD.